This TCR beta chain is from a study of cytomegalovirus exposure and HLA in healthy donors. This clone was detected only a few times. Primers for the PCR totalled 60 Vbeta and 13 Jbeta. Sequenced by immunoSEQ multiplex PCR; TCRdb stores in-frame clones only, minus some. The sample has 150,000 or so clones, about two thirds seen once. The CDR3 totals 17 residues. Trimming shortened V by 1 base and J by 8 bases, and 23 bases separated the two germline ends. CDR1 and CDR2 (germline): SGHDN, FVKESK. The TCR was taken from a woman under 30 in good health and CMV-seronegative. The chain joins TRBV14 to TRBJ1-2; D is perhaps TRBD1 (6 bases). The sequenced sample consisted of PBMCs. In DNA, the CDR3 is TGTGCCAGCAGCCAAGGACCCTATGGGGGGGGCCTTGAGGGCTACACCTTC. It translates to CASSQGPYGGGLEGYTF.